Following are 9 T cell receptor beta chains from one sample sequenced in a study of Ad26.COV2.S vaccination and SARS-CoV-2 variants. Produced via immunoSEQ multiplex PCR; TCRdb's table is partial and in-frame only. The top ten hold 1.5% to 2.5% of the sample, which has around 320,000 clones, 86% seen once. Stated treatment: some 19 received Ad26.COV2.S at low or high dose, single or two shots; roughly five received placebo; per-sample allocation not given. Day 63 following the first vaccine or placebo injection was when the samples were taken. The specimen comprised peripheral blood, sampled in a trial of Ad26.COV2.S vaccine versus placebo. These TCRs come from a person between 18 and 60 years old who received the Ad26.COV2.S COVID-19 vaccine or a placebo.

V gene TRBV29-1 combines with J gene TRBJ1-2, with 7 bases matching TRBD1. The ends lost 1 base at V and 5 bases at J; junction bases unmatched: 19. The CDR3 has 18 amino acids. Germline CDR1 is SQVTM and CDR2 is ANQGSEA. The CDR3 here is CSVEGSRSPKTGKYGYTF. The CDR3 bases are TGCAGCGTTGAAGGCTCCCGGTCGCCCAAGACAGGGAAGTATGGCTACACCTTC.

This clone showed up just once. V usage is TRBV13 and J usage is TRBJ1-1; D gene ambiguous. The germline V and J ends were trimmed by 0 bases and 3 bases, with 8 bases remaining between them. Germline values: CDR1 PRHDT, CDR2 FYEKMQ (reference sequence). This CDR3 spans 14 amino acids. In DNA, the CDR3 is TGTGCCAGCAGCTTAGGACAGTCCTACACTGAAGCTTTCTTT. This translates into CASSLGQSYTEAFF.

The chain is built from TRBV2 and TRBJ1-4; unclear D gene. The germline V and J ends were trimmed by 4 bases and 8 bases, with 11 bases remaining between them. The CDR3 consists of 13 residues. The germline V gene encodes CDR1 SNHLY and CDR2 FYNNEI. CDR3 loop: CASSVSGREKLFF. The CDR3 DNA follows: TGTGCCAGCAGTGTAAGCGGTAGAGAAAAACTGTTTTTT.

J is TRBJ2-2 and V is TRBV5-1, with 8 bases that match TRBD2. Germline V gene sequence: CDR1 SGHRS, CDR2 YFSETQ. The CDR3 is 17 residues long. The J segment lost 0 bases and the V segment lost 6 bases, leaving 10 bases of the junction unmatched. CDR3 coding DNA: TGCGCCAGCAAGGAGCGGGGGCCACAAGCGAACACCGGGGAGCTGTTTTTT. Protein: CASKERGPQANTGELFF. Supplemented by reference TRBV5-1 and TRBJ2-2, the full variable domain reads KAGVTQTPRYLIKTRGQQVTLSCSPISGHRSVSWYQQTPGQGLQFLFEYFSETQRNKGNFPGRFSGRQFSNSRSEMNVSTLELGDSALYLCASKERGPQANTGELFFGEGSRLTVL.

The chain has TRBV19 and TRBJ2-7; D ambiguous. The V end lost 5 bases, the J end lost 7 bases, and 18 bases lay between the germline ends. CDR3 length: 14 residues. Germline-derived CDR1 and CDR2 are LNHDA and SQIVND (reference sequence). This CDR3 reads CASSPGSRTDEQYF. CDR3 sequence (DNA): TGTGCCAGTAGTCCTGGGTCTAGGACGGATGAGCAGTACTTC.

V gene TRBV19 combines with J gene TRBJ2-7; tentatively, D is TRBD1 or TRBD2 (6 bases each). V was trimmed by 3 bases and J by 3 bases, leaving 21 bases between them. CDR3 length: 17 amino acids. CDR1 and CDR2 from the germline V gene are LNHDA and SQIVND (reference sequence). The CDR3 protein is CASSITSRAGVDYEQYF. CDR3 coding DNA: TGTGCCAGTAGTATCACTAGCCGGGCAGGGGTCGACTACGAGCAGTACTTC.

This chain uses TRBV5-6 with TRBJ2-3; D unclear. From germline, CDR1 is SGHDT and CDR2 YYEEEE. The CDR3 runs to 13 residues. The V end lost 6 bases, the J end lost 1 base, and 9 bases lay between the germline ends. The CDR3 reads CASTPRGTDTQYF. The CDR3 nucleotides are TGTGCCAGCACCCCCCGGGGCACAGATACGCAGTATTTT.

V is TRBV9 and J is TRBJ1-2; D might be TRBD1 (5 bases). Germline V gene sequence: CDR1 SGDLS, CDR2 YYNGEE. The CDR3 has 13 residues. Between the trimmed V and J ends, which lost 6 bases and 5 bases, there was a span of 14 bases. The chain's CDR3 is CASNEAGTYGYTF. CDR3 bases: TGTGCCAGCAACGAAGCCGGGACTTATGGCTACACCTTC.

The chain uses TRBV7-2 and TRBJ2-1; TRBD2 matches at 9 bases. With V trimmed by 6 bases and J by 4 bases, 7 bases remained unmatched. This CDR3 contains 15 residues. Looked up from germline, CDR1 is SGHTA and CDR2 is FQGNSA. The CDR3 protein is CASRYERGVYNEQFF. In nucleotides, the CDR3 is TGTGCCAGCAGATACGAGCGGGGGGTTTACAATGAGCAGTTCTTC. The full variable domain, its missing parts supplied by reference TRBV7-2 and TRBJ2-1, is GAGVSQSPSNKVTEKGKDVELRCDPISGHTALYWYRQSLGQGLEFLIYFQGNSAPDKSGLPSDRFSAERTGGSVSTLTIQRTQQEDSAVYLCASRYERGVYNEQFFGPGTRLTVL.